The 21 T cell receptor beta chains below all came from one sample that was sequenced in a study of cytotoxic CD8 clonotypes in ibrutinib-treated CLL. Data came from immunoSEQ multiplex PCR; TCRdb stores just in-frame clones and leaves some out. The sample has approximately 170,000 clones, 70% to 90% seen once. This sample comprised PBMCs, obtained at disease progression, from a patient treated with ibrutinib. The source of these receptors is a human donor with chronic lymphocytic leukemia.

CDR3 nucleotides: TGTGCCACCCGACTACGCACAGATACGCAGTATTTT. Residues: CATRLRTDTQYF. The rearrangement joins TRBV9 to TRBJ2-3; tentative D call: TRBD2 (5 bases). The CDR3 runs to 12 residues. The V end lost 9 bases, the J end lost 1 base, and 9 bases lay between the germline ends. Germline CDR1 is SGDLS and CDR2 is YYNGEE.

This chain joins TRBV25-1 and TRBJ1-2; D is unclear. The V gene's germline CDR1 is MGHDK and CDR2 SYGVNS. The CDR3 runs 11 residues. The V end was cut by 4 bases, the J end by 4 bases, with 4 bases between. As DNA, the CDR3 is TGTGCCAGCAGTGGCTTCTATGGCTACACCTTC. This codes for CASSGFYGYTF.

The J gene is TRBJ2-7, the V gene TRBV4-2; D gene ambiguous. Looked up from germline, CDR1 is LGHNA and CDR2 is YNFKEQ. The V end lost 0 bases, the J end lost 1 base, and 19 bases lay between the germline ends. CDR3 length equals 18 residues. DNA for the CDR3: TGTGCCAGCAGCCAAGAGGGTAGTGGGCGGCTACTTTCCTACGAGCAGTACTTC. Protein product: CASSQEGSGRLLSYEQYF.

The chain recombines TRBV25-1 with TRBJ1-2; 11 nucleotides align to TRBD1. This CDR3 is built from 15 residues. The germline CDR1 and CDR2 sequences are MGHDK and SYGVNS. Trimming removed 5 bases from V and 6 bases from J; junction bases left unmatched: 8. Here the CDR3 reads CASSPPGQGGHGYTF. The DNA for the CDR3 is TGTGCCAGCAGTCCTCCGGGACAGGGGGGACATGGCTACACCTTC.

J is TRBJ2-2 and V is TRBV11-2; TRBD2 agrees at 9 bases. The V segment lost 0 bases and the J segment 5 bases; nucleotides outside the gene matches: 4. CDR1 and CDR2 from the germline V gene are SGHAT and FQNNGV. This CDR3 is built from 16 residues. The CDR3 DNA follows: TGTGCCAGCAGCTTAGATGCGGGAGGGGGAACCGGGGAGCTGTTTTTT. Translated: CASSLDAGGGTGELFF.

This rearrangement joins TRBV4-1 to TRBJ2-3; no clear D. V gave up 4 bases and J gave up 2 bases, with 7 bases separating them. Germline loops: CDR1 MGHRA, CDR2 YSYEKL. The CDR3 extends over 13 amino acids. In DNA form, the CDR3 reads TGCGCCAGCAGCCTGCTGGACACAGATACGCAGTATTTT. This gives the protein CASSLLDTDTQYF.

The V call is TRBV10-3, the J call TRBJ1-1; D gene uncertain. The V and J ends lost 2 bases and 6 bases respectively, with 10 bases between them. CDR3 length: 13 amino acids. From germline, CDR1 is ENHRY and CDR2 SYGVKD. This chain's CDR3 is CAISEDLYSEAFF. The CDR3 DNA reads as TGTGCCATCAGTGAGGACCTTTACTCTGAAGCTTTCTTT.

This clone was picked up one time. J is TRBJ1-5 and V is TRBV7-8; D may be TRBD1 (5 bases). Trimming removed 4 bases at V and 4 bases at J, with 8 bases between. In germline, CDR1 is SGHVS, CDR2 FQNEAQ. The CDR3 is made up of 13 amino acids. The CDR3 nucleotides are TGTGCCAGCAGCTCGGGACTAAATCAGCCCCAGCATTTT. Residues: CASSSGLNQPQHF.

The chain couples TRBV27 to TRBJ1-1; D unclear. CDR1 is MNHEY, CDR2 SMNVEV, per germline (reference sequence). There are 14 residues in the CDR3. V lost 3 bases and J lost 3, with 11 bases in between. The CDR3 spells CASSFGVLDTEAFF. The CDR3 DNA follows: TGTGCCAGCAGTTTTGGGGTTTTGGACACTGAAGCTTTCTTT.

The V call is TRBV30, the J call TRBJ1-2, with 12 bases matching TRBD1. Germline values: CDR1 GTSNPN, CDR2 SVGIG (reference sequence). The CDR3 spans 15 residues. Losses at the gene ends were 1 base for V and 8 bases for J; bases not matched to a gene: 8. DNA of the CDR3: TGTGCCTGGAGTGCCCCCGGGACAGGGGGCGCGGGCTACACCTTC. Protein product: CAWSAPGTGGAGYTF.

This chain links TRBV13 with TRBJ2-1; tentatively, D is TRBD2 (5 bases). This CDR3 is 14 amino acids long. The germline V gene has CDR1 PRHDT and CDR2 FYEKMQ (reference sequence). Between the trimmed V and J ends, which lost 0 bases and 8 bases, there was a span of 11 bases. The CDR3 coding sequence is TGTGCCAGCAGCTTAGGCGGCGGGCGGGATGAGCAGTTCTTC. Translating gives CASSLGGGRDEQFF.

The rearrangement links TRBV2 to TRBJ2-3, with D unclear. Trimming cost V 6 bases and J 1 base, with 2 bases left between them. This CDR3 is built from 11 residues. CDR1 SNHLY and CDR2 FYNNEI come from the germline V gene. The CDR3 DNA follows: TGTGCCAGCAGCCGCACAGATACGCAGTATTTT. Its translation: CASSRTDTQYF.

This chain joins TRBV7-7 and TRBJ2-1; the D gene could be TRBD1 or TRBD2 (5 bases each). Trimming pared 5 bases from V and 8 bases from J, leaving 16 bases between. The CDR3 extends over 14 amino acids. Germline V gene sequence: CDR1 SSHAT, CDR2 FNYEAQ (reference sequence). The CDR3, as DNA: TGTGCCAGCAGCCGCGGACTGGACATCCATGAGCAGTTCTTC. This encodes CASSRGLDIHEQFF.

CDR3 bases: TGTGCCAGCAGCCAAGTTGGTGAGATCACTGAAGCTTTCTTT. Translating it yields CASSQVGEITEAFF. The genes are TRBV4-2 and TRBJ1-1; D gene unclear. V dropped 1 base and J dropped 4 bases, with 10 bases sitting between them. This CDR3 region has 14 residues. Germline CDR1 LGHNA, CDR2 YNFKEQ.

This rearrangement joins TRBV6-1 to TRBJ2-6, with a tentative D call TRBD2 (5 bases). Per germline, CDR1 MNHNS and CDR2 SASEGT. The CDR3 spans 15 residues. V was clipped by 3 bases and J by 4 bases, with 10 bases between them. The CDR3 sequence: CASSDLAPGANVLTF. Written as DNA, the CDR3 is TGTGCCAGCAGTGATTTAGCGCCCGGGGCCAACGTCCTGACTTTC.

The chain has TRBV25-1 and TRBJ2-7; 8 positions match TRBD2. This CDR3 comprises 16 residues. J gave up 1 base and V 4 bases, and 9 bases lay outside the gene matches. Germline CDR1 is MGHDK and CDR2 is SYGVNS. CDR3 nucleotides: TGTGCCAGCAGTGCCCGAACTAGCGGAATTTCCTACGAGCAGTACTTC. As protein: CASSARTSGISYEQYF.

J is TRBJ1-4 and V is TRBV28; D is possibly TRBD1 (5 bases). Germline loops: CDR1 MDHEN, CDR2 SYDVKM. V shed 6 bases and J shed 6 bases, with 17 bases lying between them. CDR3 length equals 15 residues. The DNA for the CDR3 is TGTGCCAGCAGCCAGGCGACGGGGACGCATGAAAAACTGTTTTTT. Residues: CASSQATGTHEKLFF.

The CDR3 loop reads CASSIVSRRGETQYF. DNA of the CDR3: TGTGCCAGTAGTATAGTCAGTAGACGAGGGGAGACCCAGTACTTC. The chain uses TRBV19 and TRBJ2-5, with D possibly being TRBD2 (5 bases). Trimming stripped 1 base from V and 5 bases from J, with 14 bases between. This CDR3 contains 15 residues. Germline loops: CDR1 LNHDA, CDR2 SQIVND (reference sequence).

The V call is TRBV6-6, the J call TRBJ1-1; D not certain. With 0 bases removed from V and 6 bases from J, the gap between germline ends came to 14 bases. The CDR3 length is 15 residues. Germline loops: CDR1 MNHNY, CDR2 SVGAGI (reference sequence). CDR3 nucleotide sequence: TGTGCCAGCAGTTACTCGAAGGGCGCCGGACCTGAAGCTTTCTTT. Translating it yields CASSYSKGAGPEAFF.

The chain joins TRBV18 to TRBJ1-5; 7 nucleotides match TRBD1. CDR1 is KGHSH and CDR2 is LQKENI in the germline V gene. CDR3 length: 16 residues. With V trimmed by 3 bases and J by 1 base, 6 bases remained unmatched. The CDR3 is CASSPQTGSSNQPQHF. The CDR3 DNA reads as TGTGCCAGCTCACCTCAGACAGGGTCCAGCAATCAGCCCCAGCATTTT. Full variable domain (remainder filled in from reference TRBV18 and TRBJ1-5): NAGVMQNPRHLVRRRGQEARLRCSPMKGHSHVYWYRQLPEEGLKFMVYLQKENIIDESGMPKERFSAEFPKEGPSILRIQQVVRGDSAAYFCASSPQTGSSNQPQHFGDGTRLSIL.

The J gene is TRBJ2-4, the V gene TRBV30, with D unclear. This CDR3 is 16 amino acids long. CDR1 is GTSNPN, CDR2 SVGIG, per germline (reference sequence). Trimming left V 0 bases short and J 1 base short, with 13 bases between. The CDR3, as DNA: TGTGCCTGGAGTGTACTAACCCCTGGCGCCAAAAACATTCAGTACTTC. Translated: CAWSVLTPGAKNIQYF.